This is a list of T cell receptor beta chains from one sample in a study of Ad26.COV2.S vaccination and SARS-CoV-2 variants. Assay: immunoSEQ multiplex PCR; the TCRdb copy retains only in-frame clones and omits some. This table has around 400,000 clones, roughly four fifths appearing once. Sequenced here: peripheral blood, sampled in a trial of Ad26.COV2.S vaccine versus placebo. The receptors come from a person aged 18 to 59 who received the Ad26.COV2.S COVID-19 vaccine or a placebo. Both conserved end residues are trimmed from each CDR3. The listing skips clone size in some rows; elsewhere it reads once, few, many or a size class.

j_call: TRBJ2-2; v_call: TRBV14; clone_size: .; cdr3_aa: ASSHTGTVNTGELF
j_call: TRBJ1-2; v_call: TRBV19; clone_size: .; cdr3_aa: ATSKGGYYGYT
j_call: TRBJ2-3; v_call: TRBV6-4; clone_size: .; cdr3_aa: ASRQGQTDTQY
j_call: TRBJ1-1; v_call: TRBV5-1; clone_size: once; cdr3_aa: ASSLWVGDTEAF
j_call: TRBJ2-5; v_call: TRBV2; clone_size: .; cdr3_aa: ASTEQGIQETQY
j_call: TRBJ2-7; v_call: TRBV28; clone_size: .; cdr3_aa: ASSEVDRGLEQY
j_call: TRBJ1-5; v_call: TRBV19; clone_size: .; cdr3_aa: ASSILPPGNQPQH
j_call: TRBJ1-1; v_call: TRBV2; clone_size: .; cdr3_aa: ASSENSRNLAF
j_call: TRBJ2-1; v_call: TRBV7-2; clone_size: .; cdr3_aa: ASSLLNEQF
j_call: TRBJ2-1; v_call: TRBV11-1; clone_size: .; cdr3_aa: ASRLDRVNEQF
j_call: TRBJ2-3; v_call: TRBV5-1; clone_size: .; cdr3_aa: ASSGGLAGSRSTDTQY
j_call: TRBJ2-7; v_call: TRBV4-1; clone_size: .; cdr3_aa: ASSLPRQGGTYEQY
j_call: TRBJ1-2; v_call: TRBV7-9; clone_size: .; cdr3_aa: ASSLPTGGDGYT
j_call: TRBJ2-3; v_call: TRBV28; clone_size: .; cdr3_aa: ASSFDPGTSGGGSTDTQY
j_call: TRBJ2-5; v_call: TRBV7-2; clone_size: once; cdr3_aa: ASSLVLWGGGQETQY
j_call: TRBJ2-7; v_call: TRBV2; clone_size: .; cdr3_aa: ATGTDSVGEQY
j_call: TRBJ2-2; v_call: TRBV6-5; clone_size: .; cdr3_aa: ASSYETGGTGELF
j_call: TRBJ2-7; v_call: TRBV11-2; clone_size: .; cdr3_aa: ASSLVGGSYEQY
j_call: TRBJ2-7; v_call: TRBV2; clone_size: .; cdr3_aa: ASSVGGIDPEQY
j_call: TRBJ2-5; v_call: TRBV18; clone_size: .; cdr3_aa: ASSLLSTETQY
j_call: TRBJ1-1; v_call: TRBV6-2/TRBV6-3; clone_size: .; cdr3_aa: ASSYEGRGWRNTEAF
j_call: TRBJ2-1; v_call: TRBV2; clone_size: once; cdr3_aa: ASRGAGGRRNEQF
j_call: TRBJ1-3; v_call: TRBV19; clone_size: .; cdr3_aa: ASSIGWAGNTIY
j_call: TRBJ1-4; v_call: TRBV7-9; clone_size: once; cdr3_aa: ASSSVRENEKLF
j_call: TRBJ1-1; v_call: TRBV19; clone_size: .; cdr3_aa: ASRTTPTGTFAEAF
j_call: TRBJ2-1; v_call: TRBV7-3; clone_size: .; cdr3_aa: ASSPGLERGNEQF
j_call: TRBJ2-6; v_call: TRBV7-2; clone_size: .; cdr3_aa: ASSRAGGSGANVLT
j_call: TRBJ1-2; v_call: TRBV11-3; clone_size: few; cdr3_aa: ASSLEVRNNGYT
j_call: TRBJ2-6; v_call: TRBV7-3; clone_size: .; cdr3_aa: ASSFGVGLVGQGANVLT
j_call: TRBJ2-1; v_call: TRBV7-9; clone_size: .; cdr3_aa: ASRFTRDHEQF
j_call: TRBJ2-3; v_call: TRBV9; clone_size: .; cdr3_aa: ASSYSSSTDTQY
j_call: TRBJ1-1; v_call: TRBV3-1/TRBV3-2; clone_size: .; cdr3_aa: ASSQVSQAGNTEAF